The 13 T cell receptor beta chains in this list originate from one sample, sequenced in a study of beta chain features in type 1 diabetes. Every bit of the isolated RNA underwent reverse transcription, so sequencing read expressed TCRB transcripts. The data were produced by immunoSEQ multiplex PCR, yet TCRdb's version contains in-frame clones alone and is incomplete. The data contain 200,000 to 250,000 clones, 7.5% to 10% of them seen just once; the ten biggest clones take up about 0.037%. Source material: naive CD4+ T cells from blood. Receptor source: a woman younger than 30 in good health.

This clone has a handful of counts. The gene calls are TRBV11-2 and TRBJ2-1; 10 bases fit TRBD2. CDR3 length: 15 residues. V shed 5 bases and J 4 bases; nucleotides not matched to a gene: 5. From germline, CDR1 is SGHAT and CDR2 FQNNGV. For the CDR3, the DNA is TGTGCCAGCAGCGGTGGGACTAGCGCGTACAATGAGCAGTTCTTC. It specifies CASSGGTSAYNEQFF.

This clone was detected only a few times. The chain joins TRBV27 to TRBJ2-3, with 7 bases identical to TRBD1. Germline trimming cut 4 bases from V and 6 bases from J; bases unmatched to any gene: 4. The CDR3 is 13 residues long. Germline V gene sequence: CDR1 MNHEY, CDR2 SMNVEV (reference sequence). The chain's CDR3 is CASSSRGPDTQYF. CDR3 sequence (DNA): TGTGCCAGCAGTTCGAGGGGGCCGGATACGCAGTATTTT.

The J gene is TRBJ2-7, the V gene TRBV5-4, with TRBD2 identical over 8 bases. Matching the DNA end better, TRBJ2-5 makes the J call doubtful. This CDR3 is built from 15 residues. CDR1 and CDR2 (germline): SGHNT, YYREEE (reference sequence). The CDR3 coding sequence is TGTGCCAGCAGCCGTAGCGGGGTGACCCAAGAGACCCAGTACTTC. Translation gives CASSRSGVTQETQYF.

This clone was counted many times. This chain connects TRBV14 to TRBJ2-5; D perhaps matches TRBD1 (6 bases). Trimming shortened V by 0 bases and J by 2 bases, and 10 bases separated the two germline ends. Germline V gene sequence: CDR1 SGHDN, CDR2 FVKESK. CDR3 length: 15 amino acids. CDR3: CASSQDNRAQETQYF. The DNA of the CDR3 is TGTGCCAGCAGCCAAGATAACAGGGCACAAGAGACCCAGTACTTC.

This clone has only a few counts. The chain joins TRBV4-2 to TRBJ2-3, with a weak D call TRBD2 (6 bases). Trimming pared 1 base from V and 5 bases from J, leaving 13 bases between. Per the germline V gene, CDR1 is LGHNA and CDR2 is YNFKEQ. The CDR3 totals 15 residues. CDR3 sequence reads: CASSQGDSPGDTQYF. CDR3 sequence (DNA): TGTGCCAGCAGCCAAGGGGACTCCCCGGGAGATACGCAGTATTTT.

This chain's CDR3 is CASRRTPGLAGYNEQFF. The CDR3 DNA reads as TGTGCCAGCAGACGCACCCCCGGGCTAGCGGGATACAATGAGCAGTTCTTC. This chain connects TRBV28 to TRBJ2-1; 9 nucleotides agree with TRBD2. Germline-derived CDR1 and CDR2 are MDHEN and SYDVKM. The CDR3 extends over 17 amino acids. With 6 bases clipped from V and 4 bases from J, the junction kept 13 bases outside the gene matches.

This chain connects TRBV5-4 to TRBJ1-2; maybe TRBD1 (5 bases). The V end lost 4 bases, the J end lost 4 bases, and 17 bases lay between the germline ends. The germline V gene encodes CDR1 SGHNT and CDR2 YYREEE (reference sequence). This CDR3 spans 15 amino acids. In DNA form, the CDR3 reads TGTGCCAGCAGCGAAGCTTGGGGGGGTGGCTATGGCTACACCTTC. Translating gives CASSEAWGGGYGYTF.

This clone was counted a few times. The rearrangement uses TRBV7-9 and TRBJ1-1, with D maybe TRBD1 (5 bases). Trimming removed 2 bases at V and 1 base at J, with 11 bases between. Germline V gene lookup returns CDR1 SEHNR and CDR2 FQNEAQ (reference sequence). The CDR3 loop spans 15 amino acids. The CDR3 is CASSLTGGRNTEAFF. For the CDR3, the DNA is TGTGCCAGCAGCTTAACGGGGGGGAGGAACACTGAAGCTTTCTTT. Combining the CDR3 with reference TRBV7-9 and TRBJ1-1 gives the whole variable domain DTGVSQNPRHKITKRGQNVTFRCDPISEHNRLYWYRQTLGQGPEFLTYFQNEAQLEKSRLLSDRFSAERPKGSFSTLEIQRTEQGDSAMYLCASSLTGGRNTEAFFGQGTRLTVV.

This clone occurred a few times. V is TRBV5-1 and J is TRBJ2-7, with 9 bases matching TRBD1. The junction had 7 bases not matched to a gene; V was cut back by 5 bases and J by 4 bases. This CDR3 spans 14 amino acids. Germline loops: CDR1 SGHRS, CDR2 YFSETQ. The CDR3 sequence is CASSQTGGRYEQYF. In DNA form, the CDR3 reads TGCGCCAGCAGTCAGACAGGGGGTCGTTACGAGCAGTACTTC. Using reference TRBV5-1 and TRBJ2-7 for the parts outside the CDR3, the full variable domain is KAGVTQTPRYLIKTRGQQVTLSCSPISGHRSVSWYQQTPGQGLQFLFEYFSETQRNKGNFPGRFSGRQFSNSRSEMNVSTLELGDSALYLCASSQTGGRYEQYFGPGTRLTVT.

In nucleotides, the CDR3 is TGTGCCAGCAGCCTACCGGGACAGGGCCTTGACAATGAGCAGTTCTTC. Translation: CASSLPGQGLDNEQFF. J is TRBJ2-1 and V is TRBV7-9; 9 bases line up with TRBD1. The CDR3 sequence is 16 residues long. The V segment lost 5 bases and the J segment 5 bases; nucleotides outside the gene matches: 10. Germline CDR1 is SEHNR and CDR2 is FQNEAQ (reference sequence). Drawing the rest from reference TRBV7-9 and TRBJ2-1, the complete variable domain is DTGVSQNPRHKITKRGQNVTFRCDPISEHNRLYWYRQTLGQGPEFLTYFQNEAQLEKSRLLSDRFSAERPKGSFSTLEIQRTEQGDSAMYLCASSLPGQGLDNEQFFGPGTRLTVL.

In this sample, this clone turned up a few times. V and J are TRBV2 and TRBJ2-5, with 11 bases fitting TRBD2. Trimming removed 3 bases from V and 7 bases from J; junction bases left unmatched: 7. Germline CDR1 SNHLY, CDR2 FYNNEI. CDR3 length equals 15 residues. The CDR3 protein is CASSETSGEGTTQYF. The CDR3 DNA follows: TGTGCCAGCAGTGAGACTAGCGGGGAGGGGACGACCCAGTACTTC.

This clone came up a few times. The chain has TRBV15 and TRBJ2-3; D gene ambiguous. The germline V gene has CDR1 LNHNV and CDR2 YYDKDF (reference sequence). The CDR3 spans 15 residues. Trimming cost V 9 bases and J 7 bases, with 23 bases left between them. The CDR3 bases are TGTGCCACATATTTGAACGGCCAGGCCTCGAATACGCAGTATTTT. It is translated as CATYLNGQASNTQYF.

V gene TRBV30 combines with J gene TRBJ1-2, with 9 bases fitting TRBD1. Per germline, CDR1 GTSNPN and CDR2 SVGIG (reference sequence). This CDR3 is 13 amino acids long. Trimming removed 4 bases from V and 7 bases from J; junction bases left unmatched: 7. CDR3 residues: CAWKEDRGFGYTF. In nucleotides, the CDR3 is TGTGCCTGGAAGGAGGACAGGGGCTTTGGCTACACCTTC.